This TCR beta chain is drawn from a study of cytomegalovirus exposure and HLA in healthy donors. The PCR made use of 60 Vbeta and 13 Jbeta primers. Sequenced by immunoSEQ multiplex PCR; TCRdb stores in-frame clones only, minus some. This sample carries 120,000 to 150,000 clones, with roughly 2.5% going to the ten biggest clones. This CDR3 is built from 15 residues. With 3 bases clipped from V and 7 bases from J, the junction kept 7 bases outside the gene matches. Looked up from germline, CDR1 is SGHKS and CDR2 is YYEKEE (reference sequence). The clonotype was recovered from a man aged 40-55 years in good health and CMV-seronegative. The chain couples TRBV5-5 to TRBJ1-2; 12 bases match TRBD1. Material for sequencing was PBMCs. Written as DNA, the CDR3 is TGTGCCAGCAGCTCCCCGGGACAGGGGGCTGCTGGCTACACCTTC. This encodes CASSSPGQGAAGYTF. The whole variable domain, remainder taken from reference TRBV5-5 and TRBJ1-2, is DAGVTQSPTHLIKTRGQQVTLRCSPISGHKSVSWYQQVLGQGPQFIFQYYEKEERGRGNFPDRFSARQFPNYSSELNVNALLLGDSALYLCASSSPGQGAAGYTFGSGTRLTVV.